The 26 T cell receptor beta chains listed next were all sequenced from one sample in a study of regulatory T cells in long-lasting Graves disease. Investigators prepared the TCR beta libraries by applying iRepertoire HTBI primers and Arm-PCR of CDR3 regions. Each CDR3 protein gets one entry after TCRdb re-called the multiplex PCR reads with MiXCR. The data show under 700,000 distinct CDR3 sequences, 15% to 20% seen once. Time point defined: newly diagnosed GD, antithyroid drugs for less than 3 months. Researchers made the TCR library from RNA that was extracted from PBMCs. These data were also reused for a study on T cells in Graves' hyperthyroidism and ophthalmopathy.

The starting material was peripheral blood mononuclear cells (PBMCs), obtained at new diagnosis, from a patient treated with antithyroid drugs. The receptors shown here come from a middle-aged woman with Graves disease.

This clonotype was counted many times. The V gene is TRBV7-2, the J gene TRBJ1-2; D remains unclear. Deletions cut 5 bases from V and 4 bases from J, with 14 bases between. The CDR3 has 14 amino acids. Germline CDR1 reads SGHTA; CDR2 reads FQGNSA. The CDR3 bases are TGTGCCAGCAGCACCTTCACAGAGCCCTATGGCTACACCTTC. Translated, it gives CASSTFTEPYGYTF. The variable domain in full, with the rest retrieved from reference TRBV7-2 and TRBJ1-2, is GAGVSQSPSNKVTEKGKDVELRCDPISGHTALYWYRQSLGQGLEFLIYFQGNSAPDKSGLPSDRFSAERTGGSVSTLTIQRTQQEDSAVYLCASSTFTEPYGYTFGSGTRLTVV.

V gene TRBV7-2 combines with J gene TRBJ1-2; no clear D. The CDR3 sequence is 14 residues long. The germline CDR1 and CDR2 sequences are SGHTA and FQGNSA. Trimming left V 1 base short and J 5 bases short, with 11 bases between. CDR3: CASSLGRFSYGYTF. CDR3 nucleotide sequence: TGTGCCAGCAGCTTAGGACGCTTTTCATATGGCTACACCTTC.

The sample holds a few counts of this clonotype. The chain links TRBV5-6 to TRBJ2-2, with 8 bases lining up with TRBD2. CDR3 length: 15 residues. V was pared by 1 base and J by 4 bases, with 3 bases of the junction left unmatched. The germline CDR1 and CDR2 sequences are SGHDT and YYEEEE. The CDR3 is CASSLPGGRTGELFF. For the CDR3, the DNA is TGTGCCAGCAGCTTGCCGGGGGGGCGCACCGGGGAGCTGTTTTTT.

This clonotype was detected ten times or more. The rearrangement uses TRBV30 and TRBJ2-1; D is possibly TRBD1 (6 bases). CDR3 length: 16 residues. Germline loops: CDR1 GTSNPN, CDR2 SVGIG (reference sequence). Trimming removed 0 bases from V and 6 bases from J, with 18 bases in between. The CDR3 loop is CAWSVQGGSGFNEQFF. The CDR3 DNA is TGTGCCTGGAGTGTACAGGGTGGATCGGGGTTCAATGAGCAGTTCTTC.

This clonotype was observed at least ten times. This chain joins TRBV7-8 and TRBJ2-3, with a tentative D call TRBD2 (6 bases). The ends were cut back, 0 bases at V and 4 bases at J, with 11 bases in the middle. The CDR3 consists of 15 residues. Per the germline V gene, CDR1 is SGHVS and CDR2 is FQNEAQ. Written as DNA, the CDR3 is TGTGCCAGCAGCTTAGCGCACGGGGGAGCAGATACGCAGTATTTT. Translating gives CASSLAHGGADTQYF.

At least ten counts were recorded for this clonotype. The chain combines TRBV7-6 with TRBJ2-1; unclear D gene. The CDR3 length is 14 residues. Trimming removed 0 bases from V and 10 bases from J, with 13 bases in between. Germline CDR1 and CDR2: SGHVS and FNYEAQ. For the CDR3, the DNA is TGTGCCAGCAGCTTAGCGGACCTGGCTAGGGAGCAGTTCTTC. Encoded protein: CASSLADLAREQFF.

The chain links TRBV5-1 to TRBJ1-2; 12 bases align to TRBD1. Germline V lookup: CDR1 SGHRS, CDR2 YFSETQ. The CDR3 totals 16 residues. Trimming removed 1 base from V and 7 bases from J; junction bases left unmatched: 8. CDR3 in DNA: TGCGCCAGCAGCTTGTACCCGGGACAGGGGGCTGGTGGCTACACCTTC. Its translation: CASSLYPGQGAGGYTF.

Concerning this clonotype: A clone one base away is much larger, so this may be a read error. The gene calls are TRBV27 and TRBJ2-3; D is possibly TRBD1 (5 bases). The end of the DNA is better explained by TRBJ2-7, so the J call may be wrong. Germline V gives CDR1 MNHEY, CDR2 SMNVEV (reference sequence). CDR3 length: 14 residues. The CDR3, as DNA: TGTGCCAGCAGGACTTTTAAGGGGTACAATGAGCAGTACTTC. This codes for CASRTFKGYNEQYF.

For this clonotype: A much larger clone is a single base away; this may be a read error. The CDR3, as DNA: TGTGCCAACAGTTTCGGGTCTTCTTACGAAGCTTTCTTT. Translation gives CANSFGSSYEAFF. This chain uses TRBV6-9 with TRBJ1-1; D is uncertain. This CDR3 comprises 13 residues. CDR1 MNHGY and CDR2 SVAAGI come from the germline V gene.

This clonotype showed up just a few times. CDR3 loop: CASSSDRLTEAFF. CDR3 DNA sequence: TGTGCCAGCAGCTCGGACAGGCTCACTGAAGCTTTCTTT. The chain has TRBV7-6 and TRBJ1-1; the match to TRBD1 covers 7 bases. The CDR3 loop spans 13 amino acids. V shed 4 bases and J 4 bases; nucleotides not matched to a gene: 3. CDR1 and CDR2 from the germline V gene are SGHVS and FNYEAQ.

In its sample, this clonotype was seen many times. The chain joins TRBV18 to TRBJ2-7, with D perhaps TRBD1 or TRBD2 (5 bases each). The CDR3 is 18 residues long. Trimming removed 6 bases at V and 0 bases at J, with 24 bases between. Per germline, CDR1 KGHSH and CDR2 LQKENI. The CDR3 sequence: CASSHGIQWGNYSYEQYF. The CDR3 DNA follows: TGTGCCAGCTCGCACGGGATCCAGTGGGGGAACTACTCCTACGAGCAGTACTTC. Complete variable domain (other parts from reference TRBV18 and TRBJ2-7): NAGVMQNPRHLVRRRGQEARLRCSPMKGHSHVYWYRQLPEEGLKFMVYLQKENIIDESGMPKERFSAEFPKEGPSILRIQQVVRGDSAAYFCASSHGIQWGNYSYEQYFGPGTRLTVT.

The table lists this clonotype with many counts. The DNA of the CDR3 is TGTGCCAGCAGAACACGACTTCGTACCTACAATGAGCAGTTCTTC. It is translated as CASRTRLRTYNEQFF. V and J are TRBV12-3 or TRBV12-4 and TRBJ2-1; D gene ambiguous. The V end lost 6 bases, the J end lost 2 bases, and 14 bases lay between the germline ends. The CDR3 has 15 amino acids.

In this sample, this clonotype turned up many times. The CDR3 loop is CASYTGTGGYEQYF. CDR3 nucleotides: TGTGCCAGCTACACTGGGACAGGGGGCTACGAGCAGTACTTC. This sequence joins TRBV28 and TRBJ2-7; 11 bases map to TRBD1. V lost 8 bases to trimming and J lost 3 bases; unmatched junction nucleotides: 6. Germline loops: CDR1 MDHEN, CDR2 SYDVKM. This CDR3 contains 14 residues. Drawing the rest from reference TRBV28 and TRBJ2-7, the complete variable domain is DVKVTQSSRYLVKRTGEKVFLECVQDMDHENMFWYRQDPGLGLRLIYFSYDVKMKEKGDIPEGYSVSREKKERFSLILESASTNQTSMYLCASYTGTGGYEQYFGPGTRLTVT.

Note on this clonotype: A much larger clone lies a single base off, so this may be a read error. The V and J genes are TRBV2 and TRBJ2-7; the D gene could be TRBD1 or TRBD2 (5 bases each). The CDR3 loop spans 14 amino acids. Looked up from germline, CDR1 is SNHLY and CDR2 is FYNNEI. The V end was cut by 8 bases, the J end by 3 bases, with 17 bases between. CDR3 amino acids: CASSGATEDYEQYF. DNA of the CDR3: TGTGCCAGCTCCGGGGCCACCGAGGACTACGAGCAGTACTTC.

J is TRBJ2-5 and V is TRBV5-1, with 7 bases lining up with TRBD1. Germline-derived CDR1 and CDR2 are SGHRS and YFSETQ. Trimming at V came to 5 bases and at J to 2 bases, leaving 9 bases not matched to a gene. CDR3 size: 15 residues. This chain's CDR3 is CASSTKGADQETQYF. The CDR3 nucleotides are TGCGCCAGCAGTACCAAGGGGGCGGATCAAGAGACCCAGTACTTC.

In its sample, this clonotype was seen many times. This chain joins TRBV19 and TRBJ2-7; 7 bases agree with TRBD2. This CDR3 has 15 residues. J was trimmed by 4 bases and V by 5 bases; bases with no gene match: 11. Germline values: CDR1 LNHDA, CDR2 SQIVND (reference sequence). CDR3 loop: CASSPRTAGGYEQYF. The DNA for the CDR3 is TGTGCCAGTAGTCCAAGGACTGCCGGGGGGTACGAGCAGTACTTC.

At least ten counts were recorded for this clonotype. The rearrangement uses TRBV3-1 and TRBJ2-1; unclear D gene. Germline V gene lookup returns CDR1 LGHDT and CDR2 YNNKEL (reference sequence). The length of the CDR3 is 16 residues. V lost 3 bases and J lost 3, with 15 bases in between. The CDR3 DNA is TGTGCCAGCAGCCACTCGCCCAGCCCGGGCTACAATGAGCAGTTCTTC. Its translation is CASSHSPSPGYNEQFF.

Turning to this clonotype: With a much larger clone just one base away, this may be a read error. J is TRBJ2-7 and V is TRBV27, with D maybe TRBD1 (6 bases). This CDR3 region has 14 residues. CDR1 is MNHEY and CDR2 is SMNVEV in the germline V gene (reference sequence). The ends were cut back, 5 bases at V and 5 bases at J, with 16 bases in the middle. The CDR3 loop reads CASSPWTGGDEQYF. CDR3 coding DNA: TGTGCCAGCAGTCCCTGGACTGGGGGCGACGAGCAGTACTTC.

The chain couples TRBV19 to TRBJ2-3; D possibly corresponds to TRBD1 (6 bases). The germline V gene encodes CDR1 LNHDA and CDR2 SQIVND (reference sequence). The CDR3 totals 14 residues. Trimming took off 10 bases at V and 0 bases at J, with 14 bases between the two ends. The CDR3 DNA is TGTGCCACTTCTGCCCAGGGGAGCACAGATACGCAGTATTTT. Amino acids: CATSAQGSTDTQYF.

There are many counts of this clonotype. The chain recombines TRBV6-1 with TRBJ1-6; D is unclear. The germline CDR1 and CDR2 sequences are MNHNS and SASEGT. V dropped 6 bases and J dropped 5 bases, with 14 bases sitting between them. CDR3 size: 15 residues. CDR3 region: CASRTGRVDNSPLHF. CDR3 nucleotide sequence: TGTGCCAGCAGGACCGGTCGGGTAGATAATTCACCCCTCCACTTT.

Concerning this clonotype itself: This could be a read error, since a much larger clone is one nucleotide away. V gene TRBV6-1 combines with J gene TRBJ1-2; D not certain. V lost 6 bases and J 9 bases, leaving 14 bases between the germline ends. This CDR3 has 12 residues. CDR1 and CDR2 (germline): MNHNS, SASEGT. The CDR3 region has the DNA TGTGCCAGCAGGAATATGGACGGTCGCTACACCTTC. As protein: CASRNMDGRYTF.

This clonotype appeared a few times. The chain has TRBV19 and TRBJ1-5; 7 positions match TRBD1. The V gene's germline CDR1 is LNHDA and CDR2 SQIVND (reference sequence). V was clipped by 4 bases and J by 5 bases; unmatched bases: 2. The CDR3 consists of 13 residues. CDR3 amino acids: CASSRGTDQPQHF. The DNA of the CDR3 is TGTGCCAGTAGTAGAGGGACAGATCAGCCCCAGCATTTT.

Many counts were recorded for this clonotype. The genes are TRBV11-2 and TRBJ1-1, with D possibly being TRBD1 (5 bases). V was trimmed by 5 bases and J by 0 bases, leaving 22 bases between them. CDR3 length: 18 amino acids. The germline gives CDR1 SGHAT, CDR2 FQNNGV. CDR3 in amino acids: CASSAEKDTRPMNTEAFF. CDR3 nucleotide sequence: TGTGCCAGCAGCGCAGAGAAGGACACCAGACCCATGAACACTGAAGCTTTCTTT.

V is TRBV30 and J is TRBJ2-7, with D possibly being TRBD1 (5 bases). With 1 base removed from V and 4 bases from J, the gap between germline ends came to 11 bases. CDR1 is GTSNPN, CDR2 SVGIG, per germline (reference sequence). The CDR3 contains 13 residues. The CDR3 coding sequence is TGTGCCTGGAGTGCTGGGGCCAGTTACGAGCAGTACTTC. Translated, it gives CAWSAGASYEQYF.

Many counts were recorded for this clonotype. CDR3 sequence: CASSFSGGLSYNEQFF. CDR3 coding DNA: TGTGCCAGCAGCTTTAGCGGGGGGCTCTCCTACAATGAGCAGTTCTTC. The chain is built from TRBV7-9 and TRBJ2-1; 10 nucleotides align to TRBD2. Looked up from germline, CDR1 is SEHNR and CDR2 is FQNEAQ (reference sequence). The CDR3 contains 16 residues. With 3 bases clipped from V and 0 bases from J, the junction kept 2 bases outside the gene matches.

In this sample, this clonotype turned up a few times. The junction and the germline gene differ at one end; a read error may be behind it. The chain uses TRBV6-5 and TRBJ1-6, with TRBD1 identical over 8 bases. Per the germline V gene, CDR1 is MNHEY and CDR2 is SVGAGI. CDR3 length: 17 residues. The CDR3 here is CASSYYRGSSYNSPLHF. The CDR3 coding sequence is TGTGCCAGCAGCTACTACAGGGGGAGCTCCTATAATTCACCCCTCCACTTT.